These 14 T cell receptor beta chains were sequenced from one sample in a study of cytomegalovirus exposure and HLA in healthy donors. Researchers ran the PCR with 60 Vbeta and 13 Jbeta primers. Some clones are missing from TCRdb's copy, which holds only in-frame ones; the method was immunoSEQ multiplex PCR. The profile shows fewer than 110,000 clones, approximately 85% of them singletons. The sequenced sample consisted of PBMCs. These TCRs come from a man younger than 40 in good health and CMV-seronegative.

V usage is TRBV29-1 and J usage is TRBJ2-3; TRBD2 agrees at 7 bases. In germline, CDR1 is SQVTM, CDR2 ANQGSEA. The CDR3 runs 13 residues. J lost 7 bases, V lost 4 bases, and 8 bases had no gene match. In nucleotides, the CDR3 is TGCAGCGTTGTGCCGAGACTAGCTCATACGCAGTATTTT. This codes for CSVVPRLAHTQYF.

The gene calls are TRBV13 and TRBJ2-1, with 11 bases matching TRBD2. The V gene end was trimmed by 5 bases and the J gene end by 7 bases; junction bases not matched to a gene: 10. This CDR3 region has 16 residues. In germline, CDR1 is PRHDT, CDR2 FYEKMQ (reference sequence). The CDR3 is CASSPHTSGSGNEQFF. The CDR3, as DNA: TGTGCCAGCAGCCCCCATACTAGCGGGAGTGGAAATGAGCAGTTCTTC.

This chain uses TRBV10-3 with TRBJ1-1; D gene ambiguous. The CDR3 loop spans 13 amino acids. V was shortened by 6 bases and J by 1 base, with 9 bases between the two germline ends. Germline assignment: CDR1 ENHRY and CDR2 SYGVKD. The CDR3 is CAIRPTGNTEAFF. The CDR3 bases are TGTGCCATCAGGCCGACGGGGAACACTGAAGCTTTCTTT.

This clone was seen only once. J is TRBJ1-5 and V is TRBV4-1; D not certain. The germline gives CDR1 MGHRA, CDR2 YSYEKL. The CDR3 covers 15 residues. V was cut by 2 bases and J by 1 base, with 9 bases left in between. In DNA form, the CDR3 reads TGCGCCAGCAGCCAATCCGGGGTGAGCAATCAGCCCCAGCATTTT. Amino acid sequence: CASSQSGVSNQPQHF.

This clone is a singleton in its sample. The chain carries TRBV19 and TRBJ1-3; D call uncertain. V was cut by 3 bases and J by 1 base, with 7 bases left in between. Germline CDR1 LNHDA, CDR2 SQIVND (reference sequence). The CDR3 totals 14 residues. The DNA of the CDR3 is TGTGCCAGTAGTATTCGCAGTTCTGGAAACACCATATATTTT. It translates to CASSIRSSGNTIYF.

The J gene is TRBJ1-1, the V gene TRBV6-5; D remains ambiguous. Germline CDR1 and CDR2: MNHEY and SVGAGI. CDR3 size: 14 residues. Between the trimmed V and J ends, which lost 3 bases and 5 bases, there was a span of 13 bases. CDR3 residues: CASSYRSQRTEAFF. In DNA form, the CDR3 reads TGTGCCAGCAGTTATCGCAGTCAGCGGACTGAAGCTTTCTTT.

V is TRBV7-3 and J is TRBJ2-2; 7 nucleotides align to TRBD2. Germline V gene lookup returns CDR1 SGHTA and CDR2 FQGTGA. The V and J ends lost 4 bases and 6 bases, in that order; junction bases with no gene match: 5. This CDR3 has 14 amino acids. CDR3: CASSSWTSPGELFF. For the CDR3, the DNA is TGTGCCAGCAGCTCATGGACTAGTCCCGGGGAGCTGTTTTTT.

The count of this clone is one. The chain couples TRBV5-6 to TRBJ1-2; D is undetermined. Germline assignment: CDR1 SGHDT and CDR2 YYEEEE. This CDR3 comprises 15 residues. V dropped 3 bases and J dropped 4 bases, with 16 bases sitting between them. CDR3 loop: CASSSLSWGVYGYTF. CDR3 coding DNA: TGTGCCAGCAGCTCATTATCCTGGGGAGTCTATGGCTACACCTTC. The full variable domain, its missing parts supplied by reference TRBV5-6 and TRBJ1-2, is DAGVTQSPTHLIKTRGQQVTLRCSPKSGHDTVSWYQQALGQGPQFIFQYYEEEERQRGNFPDRFSGHQFPNYSSELNVNALLLGDSALYLCASSSLSWGVYGYTFGSGTRLTVV.

This rearrangement joins TRBV9 to TRBJ2-3; 8 bases align to TRBD2. J gave up 4 bases and V 3 bases, and 16 bases lay outside the gene matches. CDR3 size: 18 residues. CDR1 SGDLS and CDR2 YYNGEE come from the germline V gene. The CDR3 sequence is CASSANLAGTSGADTQYF. Written as DNA, the CDR3 is TGTGCCAGCAGCGCCAACTTAGCGGGAACTTCCGGGGCAGATACGCAGTATTTT.

The genes are TRBV5-1 and TRBJ2-1, with a weak D call TRBD1 (6 bases). The V gene's germline CDR1 is SGHRS and CDR2 YFSETQ. Trimming shortened V by 0 bases and J by 11 bases, and 12 bases separated the two germline ends. The CDR3 runs to 13 residues. The chain's CDR3 is CASSLEQGQKQFF. The CDR3 DNA sequence: TGCGCCAGCAGCTTGGAACAGGGACAAAAGCAGTTCTTC.

The chain joins TRBV27 to TRBJ1-6; no firm D call. There are 15 residues in the CDR3. Germline CDR1 is MNHEY and CDR2 is SMNVEV (reference sequence). V was clipped by 3 bases and J by 0 bases, with 6 bases between them. CDR3 sequence (DNA): TGTGCCAGCAGTTTGTCCCGCTCCTATAATTCACCCCTCCACTTT. Protein sequence: CASSLSRSYNSPLHF.

This rearrangement joins TRBV9 to TRBJ2-3; 16 bases agree with TRBD2. Trimming cost V 4 bases and J 8 bases; bases outside gene matches: 13. The length of the CDR3 is 18 residues. Per the germline V gene, CDR1 is SGDLS and CDR2 is YYNGEE. CDR3 sequence: CASSPSTGLAGGPGTQYF. The CDR3 DNA follows: TGTGCCAGCAGCCCCTCTACGGGACTAGCGGGGGGGCCAGGTACGCAGTATTTT.

This chain connects TRBV27 to TRBJ1-5; 7 positions match TRBD1. Per germline, CDR1 MNHEY and CDR2 SMNVEV (reference sequence). Germline trimming cut 6 bases from V and 4 bases from J; bases unmatched to any gene: 6. The CDR3 contains 14 residues. The CDR3 protein is CASRRPGGNQPQHF. The CDR3 bases are TGTGCCAGCAGGCGCCCAGGGGGGAATCAGCCCCAGCATTTT.

The rearrangement joins TRBV19 to TRBJ2-7; 9 bases fit TRBD1. The CDR3 runs 14 residues. Germline values: CDR1 LNHDA, CDR2 SQIVND (reference sequence). Trimming removed 5 bases from V and 2 bases from J; junction bases left unmatched: 4. CDR3: CASSGQGTPYEQYF. As DNA, the CDR3 is TGTGCCAGTAGTGGACAGGGGACTCCCTACGAGCAGTACTTC.